This entry is about one TCR beta chain. The record originates from a study of blood T cell repertoires in COVID-19. Cohort placement rested on clinical history that participants reported themselves. The CDR3 runs 11 residues. Germline lookup yields CDR1 KGHSH and CDR2 LQKENI. The ends were cut back, 8 bases at V and 15 bases at J, with 17 bases in the middle. This table comes from immunoSEQ multiplex PCR, and its TCRdb copy is limited to in-frame clones, with some not included. The table lists about 290,000 clones, around 90% of them singletons. The sequenced sample consisted of PBMCs or T cells enriched from blood (not recorded which). The receptor's source is a woman aged 40 to 50 who had recovered from COVID-19. The gene calls are TRBV18 and TRBJ2-1, with D tentatively TRBD2 (6 bases). The CDR3 spells CASAPGGVPFF. DNA for the CDR3: TGTGCCAGCGCCCCAGGAGGGGTTCCGTTCTTC.